This T cell receptor (beta chain) originates from a study of cytotoxic CD8 clonotypes in ibrutinib-treated CLL. This CDR3 has 15 residues. CDR1 and CDR2 (germline): MDHEN, SYDVKM. V dropped 11 bases and J dropped 2; count of bases not matched to a gene: 14. Here immunoSEQ multiplex PCR was the method, and the copy in TCRdb shows in-frame clones only, minus some. The sample yields about 140,000 clones, approximately 90% seen once. The rearrangement links TRBV28 to TRBJ1-2; 7 bases map to TRBD1. The sequence was collected from a human donor with chronic lymphocytic leukemia. The sequenced sample was PBMCs, obtained after 12 months of ibrutinib treatment. The CDR3 loop is CACDQGDPHNYGYTF. The DNA for the CDR3 is TGTGCCTGCGATCAGGGGGACCCCCACAACTATGGCTACACCTTC.